The clone carrying this T cell receptor (beta chain) was counted many times. The antigen remains undetermined. This sample is part of a study of beta chain features in type 1 diabetes. Study information: Sorted cells from all samples, numbering approximately 100 million, were examined.

Purities over 98% were achieved in all sorted populations. General study points: Type 1 diabetes patients showed fewer insertions and more deletions at VDJ junctions.

Expressed TCRB transcripts were sequenced because the isolated RNA had all been reverse transcribed beforehand. Produced via immunoSEQ multiplex PCR; TCRdb's table is partial and in-frame only. The sample comprises around 300,000 clones, about 14% of which are singletons, and 6.7% rests with the top ten. CDR1 and CDR2 from the germline V gene are MNHEY and SMNVEV (reference sequence). This CDR3 is built from 15 residues. Losses at the gene ends were 5 bases for V and 5 bases for J; bases not matched to a gene: 10. The chain recombines TRBV27 with TRBJ1-2, with 8 bases fitting TRBD1. Sequenced material: central memory CD4+ T cells from blood. This TCR came from a man aged 25-40 years in good health. The CDR3 loop is CASSPVDRGGYGYTF. CDR3 DNA sequence: TGTGCCAGCAGTCCTGTCGACAGGGGAGGGTATGGCTACACCTTC.